Following are 2 T cell receptor beta chains from one sample sequenced in a study of sequential checkpoint blockade in melanoma (dated by TCRdb to the late 2010s). The sample's treatment or condition label, in plain terms: randomized to nivolumab then ipilimumab (arm A) or the reverse (arm B). Libraries were constructed by the immunoSEQ multiplex PCR assay. TCRdb retrieved this table from immuneACCESS and kept in-frame rearrangements only. Not all clones are present; in checked studies, unresolved V genes account for under half, and no reason is known for the remainder. Counted in this sample were about 22,000 clones; around 80% of them appeared once. Of the sample, about 27% is held by the ten largest clones. The starting material was CD8+ T cells sorted from blood (inferred from file names), obtained from a patient given nivolumab and ipilimumab in sequence. The receptors shown here come from a human donor with melanoma.

As DNA, the CDR3 is TGCGCCAGCAGCCCAACCGGGACAGGGATCCACGAGCAGTACTTC. It yields the protein CASSPTGTGIHEQYF. The rearrangement uses TRBV10-1 and TRBJ2-5; 9 nucleotides agree with TRBD1. The better agreement between TRBJ2-7 and the DNA end casts doubt on the J call. Germline lookup yields CDR1 WNHNN and CDR2 SYGVQD (reference sequence). The CDR3 consists of 15 residues.

In regard to this clone: The DNA is omitted, as the CDR3 cannot be located on it reliably, and the CDR3 follows TCRdb's listing. This chain links TRBV7-9 with TRBJ2-3; whether TRBD2, the table's D call, matches the DNA was not checked. Germline V gene sequence: CDR1 SEHNR, CDR2 FQNEAQ (reference sequence). The CDR3 extends over 14 residues, inclusive of both ends. This chain's CDR3 is CASILGREGPTQYF.